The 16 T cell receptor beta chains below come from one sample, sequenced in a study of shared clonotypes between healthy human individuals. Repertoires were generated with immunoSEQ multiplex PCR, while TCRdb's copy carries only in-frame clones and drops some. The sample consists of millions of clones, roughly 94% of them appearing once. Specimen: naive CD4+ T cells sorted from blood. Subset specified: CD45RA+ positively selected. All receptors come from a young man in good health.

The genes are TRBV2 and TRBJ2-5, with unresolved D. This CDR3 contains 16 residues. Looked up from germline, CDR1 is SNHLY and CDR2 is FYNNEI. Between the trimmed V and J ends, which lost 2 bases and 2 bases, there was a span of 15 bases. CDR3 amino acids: CASSEFATVGQETQYF. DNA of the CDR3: TGTGCCAGCAGTGAATTCGCGACGGTGGGTCAAGAGACCCAGTACTTC.

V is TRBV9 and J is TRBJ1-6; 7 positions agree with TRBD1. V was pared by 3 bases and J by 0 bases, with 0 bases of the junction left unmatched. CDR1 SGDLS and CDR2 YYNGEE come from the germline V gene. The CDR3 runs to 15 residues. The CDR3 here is CASSGTGSYNSPLHF. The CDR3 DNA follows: TGTGCCAGCAGCGGGACAGGCTCCTATAATTCACCCCTCCACTTT.

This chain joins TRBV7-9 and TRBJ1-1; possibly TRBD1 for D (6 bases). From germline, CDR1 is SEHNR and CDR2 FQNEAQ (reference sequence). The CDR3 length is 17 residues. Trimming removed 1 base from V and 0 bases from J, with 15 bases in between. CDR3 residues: CASSLDPGAIMNTEAFF. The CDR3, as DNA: TGTGCCAGCAGCTTAGATCCAGGGGCCATAATGAACACTGAAGCTTTCTTT.

The CDR3 coding sequence is TGTGCCAGCAGCTTATACTCCCGGGACAGGGGGCCTATCACAGATACGCAGTATTTT. It specifies CASSLYSRDRGPITDTQYF. The chain uses TRBV11-2 and TRBJ2-3; 12 bases fit TRBD1. The V gene's germline CDR1 is SGHAT and CDR2 FQNNGV. Trimming removed 2 bases from V and 2 bases from J; junction bases left unmatched: 11. CDR3 length: 19 amino acids.

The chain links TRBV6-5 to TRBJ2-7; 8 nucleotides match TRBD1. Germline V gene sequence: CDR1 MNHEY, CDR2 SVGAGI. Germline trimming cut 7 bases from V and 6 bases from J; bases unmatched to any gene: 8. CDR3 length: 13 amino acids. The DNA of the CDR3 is TGTGCCAGCACCGAGGCAGGGGGCGTCGAGCAGTACTTC. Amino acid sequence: CASTEAGGVEQYF.

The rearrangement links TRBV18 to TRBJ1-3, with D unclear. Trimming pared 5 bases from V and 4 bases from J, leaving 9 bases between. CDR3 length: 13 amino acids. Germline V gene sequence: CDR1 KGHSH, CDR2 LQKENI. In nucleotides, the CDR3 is TGTGCCAGCTCAGGATATGCAGGAAACACCATATATTTT. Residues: CASSGYAGNTIYF.

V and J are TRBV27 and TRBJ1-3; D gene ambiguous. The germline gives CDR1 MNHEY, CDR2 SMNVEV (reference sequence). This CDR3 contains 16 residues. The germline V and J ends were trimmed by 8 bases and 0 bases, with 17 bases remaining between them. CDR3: CASREGPSDSGNTIYF. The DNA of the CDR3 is TGTGCCAGCCGAGAAGGTCCGTCCGACTCTGGAAACACCATATATTTT.

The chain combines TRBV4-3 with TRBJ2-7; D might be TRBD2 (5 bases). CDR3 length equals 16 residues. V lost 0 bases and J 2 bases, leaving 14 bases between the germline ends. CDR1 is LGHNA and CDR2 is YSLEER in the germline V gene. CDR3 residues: CASSQDLERPAYEQYF. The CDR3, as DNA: TGCGCCAGCAGCCAAGATCTGGAGCGGCCCGCCTACGAGCAGTACTTC.

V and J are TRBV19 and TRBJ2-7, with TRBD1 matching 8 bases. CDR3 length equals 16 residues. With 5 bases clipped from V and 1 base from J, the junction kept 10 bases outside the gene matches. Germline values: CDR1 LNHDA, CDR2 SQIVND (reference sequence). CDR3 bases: TGTGCCAGTAGTCCCCAGAACCGGGACAGGTCCTACGAGCAGTACTTC. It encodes CASSPQNRDRSYEQYF.

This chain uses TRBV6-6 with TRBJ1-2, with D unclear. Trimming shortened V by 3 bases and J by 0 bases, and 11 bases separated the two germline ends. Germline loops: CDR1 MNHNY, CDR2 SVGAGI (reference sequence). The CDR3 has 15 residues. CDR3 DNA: TGTGCCAGCAGTTATCGGAGCGACGCTAACTATGGCTACACCTTC. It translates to CASSYRSDANYGYTF.

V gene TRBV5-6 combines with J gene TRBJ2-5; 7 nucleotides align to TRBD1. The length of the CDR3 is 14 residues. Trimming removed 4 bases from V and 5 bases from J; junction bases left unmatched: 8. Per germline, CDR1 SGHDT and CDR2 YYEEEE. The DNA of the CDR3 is TGTGCCAGCAGCACGGGACAGAGATGGGAGACCCAGTACTTC. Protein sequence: CASSTGQRWETQYF.

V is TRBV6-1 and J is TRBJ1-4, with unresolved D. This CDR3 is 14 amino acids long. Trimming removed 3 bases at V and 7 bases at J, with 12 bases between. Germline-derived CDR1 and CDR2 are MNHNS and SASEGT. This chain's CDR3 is CASSDNRLSEKLFF. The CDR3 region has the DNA TGTGCCAGCAGTGATAACAGATTGAGTGAAAAACTGTTTTTT.

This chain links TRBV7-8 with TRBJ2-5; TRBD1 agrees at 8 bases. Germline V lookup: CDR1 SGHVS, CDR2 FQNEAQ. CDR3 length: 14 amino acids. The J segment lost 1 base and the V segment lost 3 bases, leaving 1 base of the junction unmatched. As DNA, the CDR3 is TGTGCCAGCAGCTTTGGACAGGGCCAAGAGACCCAGTACTTC. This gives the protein CASSFGQGQETQYF. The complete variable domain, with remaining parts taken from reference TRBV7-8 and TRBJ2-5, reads GAGVSQSPRYKVAKRGQDVALRCDPISGHVSLFWYQQALGQGPEFLTYFQNEAQLDKSGLPSDRFFAERPEGSVSTLKIQRTQQEDSAVYLCASSFGQGQETQYFGPGTRLLVL.

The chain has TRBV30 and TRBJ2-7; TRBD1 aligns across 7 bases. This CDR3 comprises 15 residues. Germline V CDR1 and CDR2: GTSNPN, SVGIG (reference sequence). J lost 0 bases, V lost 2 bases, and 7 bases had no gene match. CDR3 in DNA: TGTGCCTGGAGTCGGGCAGGGGGAATCTCCTACGAGCAGTACTTC. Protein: CAWSRAGGISYEQYF.

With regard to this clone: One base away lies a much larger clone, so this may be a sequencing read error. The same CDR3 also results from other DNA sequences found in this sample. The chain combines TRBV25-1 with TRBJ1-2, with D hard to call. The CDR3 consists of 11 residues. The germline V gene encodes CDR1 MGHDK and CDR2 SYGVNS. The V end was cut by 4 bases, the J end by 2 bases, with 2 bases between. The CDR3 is CASSGNYGYTF. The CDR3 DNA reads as TGTGCCAGCAGTGGAAACTATGGCTACACCTTC.

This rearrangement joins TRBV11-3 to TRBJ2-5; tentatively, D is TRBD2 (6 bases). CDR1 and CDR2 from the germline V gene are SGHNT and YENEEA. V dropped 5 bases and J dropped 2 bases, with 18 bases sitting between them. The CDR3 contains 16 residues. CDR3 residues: CASSPGGKAPQETQYF. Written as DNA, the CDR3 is TGTGCCAGCAGCCCAGGCGGGAAGGCCCCACAAGAGACCCAGTACTTC.